The sequence of this T cell receptor (beta chain) was determined in a study of shared clonotypes between healthy human individuals. Naive-designated CD8 cells lacked CD45RO, were positively enriched for CCR7, and omitted terminally differentiated effector memory CD45RA+ cells. Every subset had its genomic DNA shared out evenly among several immunoSEQ plates. The assay was immunoSEQ multiplex PCR, and TCRdb's table has in-frame clones only and misses some. Of 2 million to 2.5 million clones listed, 93% are singletons. Study results and caveats: Investigators expected sequencing depth to affect clonotype sharing among donors. In contrast to clonotypes shared by all four donors, non-shared clonotypes had lower generation probabilities. Clonotypes that were shared across a handful of donors made up around 5.5% of naive CD4 clonotypes.

Germline loops: CDR1 SEHNR, CDR2 FQNEAQ (reference sequence). Trimming removed 6 bases from V and 6 bases from J, with 8 bases in between. The CDR3 runs to 12 residues. Worth noting for this clone: Its antigen is unknown.

Sequencing was done on a sample of naive CD8+ T cells from PBMCs. The clonotype comes from a man aged 18 to 29 in good health. Some clones in this sample may be carry-over from other donors' samples. The gene calls are TRBV7-9 and TRBJ1-4; D gene uncertain. As DNA, the CDR3 is TGTGCCAGCAGATCTGGGGATGAAAAACTGTTTTTT. It codes for CASRSGDEKLFF.